This T cell receptor (beta chain) came from a study of cytomegalovirus exposure and HLA in healthy donors. The PCR ran on 60 Vbeta and 13 Jbeta primers. Profiling relied on immunoSEQ multiplex PCR, and the TCRdb table lists in-frame clones only, not all of them. The data hold approximately 150,000 clones, with roughly four fifths observed a single time. This CDR3 spans 13 amino acids. The V and J ends lost 4 bases and 4 bases respectively, with 12 bases between them. Germline V gives CDR1 SGDLS, CDR2 YYNGEE. Source material: PBMCs. The receptor was derived from an older woman in good health and CMV-seronegative. V usage is TRBV9 and J usage is TRBJ2-7; D call uncertain. In DNA, the CDR3 is TGTGCCAGCAGCACAGCACAGCTGTACGAGCAGTACTTC. Protein: CASSTAQLYEQYF.